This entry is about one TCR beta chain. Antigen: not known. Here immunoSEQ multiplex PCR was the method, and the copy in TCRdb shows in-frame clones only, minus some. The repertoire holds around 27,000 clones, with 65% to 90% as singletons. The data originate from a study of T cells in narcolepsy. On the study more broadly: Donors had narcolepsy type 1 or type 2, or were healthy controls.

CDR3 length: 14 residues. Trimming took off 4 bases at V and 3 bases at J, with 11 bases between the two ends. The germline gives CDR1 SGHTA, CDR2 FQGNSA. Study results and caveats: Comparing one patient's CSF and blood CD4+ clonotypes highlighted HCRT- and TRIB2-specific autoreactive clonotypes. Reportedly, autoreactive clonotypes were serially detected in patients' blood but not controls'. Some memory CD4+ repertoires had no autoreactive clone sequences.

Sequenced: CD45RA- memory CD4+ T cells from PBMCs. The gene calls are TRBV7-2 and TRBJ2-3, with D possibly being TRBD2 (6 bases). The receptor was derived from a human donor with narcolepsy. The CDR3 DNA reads TGTGCCAGCAGCTCCGAGCGGGCTACAGATACGCAGTATTTT. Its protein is CASSSERATDTQYF.